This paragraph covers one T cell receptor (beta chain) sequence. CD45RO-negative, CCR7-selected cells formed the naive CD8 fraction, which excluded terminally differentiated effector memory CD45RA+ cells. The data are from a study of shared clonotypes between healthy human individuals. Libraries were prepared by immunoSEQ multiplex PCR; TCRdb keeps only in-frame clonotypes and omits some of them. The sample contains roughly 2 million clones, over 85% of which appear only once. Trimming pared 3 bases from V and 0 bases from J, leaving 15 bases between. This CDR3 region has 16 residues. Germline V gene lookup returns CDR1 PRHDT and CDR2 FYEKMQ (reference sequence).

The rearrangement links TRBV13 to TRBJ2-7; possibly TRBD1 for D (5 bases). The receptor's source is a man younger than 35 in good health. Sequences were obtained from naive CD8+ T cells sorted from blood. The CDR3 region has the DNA TGTGCCAGCAGCTTCAGAACAGGATTTCCCTCCTACGAGCAGTACTTC. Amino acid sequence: CASSFRTGFPSYEQYF.